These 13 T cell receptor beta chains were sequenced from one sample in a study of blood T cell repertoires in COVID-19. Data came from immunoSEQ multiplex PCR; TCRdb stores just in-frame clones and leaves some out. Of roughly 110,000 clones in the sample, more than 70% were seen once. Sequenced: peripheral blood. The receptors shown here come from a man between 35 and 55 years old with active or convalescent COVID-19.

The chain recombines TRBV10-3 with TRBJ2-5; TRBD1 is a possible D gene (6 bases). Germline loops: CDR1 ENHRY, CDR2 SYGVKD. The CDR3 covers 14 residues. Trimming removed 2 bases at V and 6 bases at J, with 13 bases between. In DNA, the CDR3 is TGTGCCATCAGTGAGATGTCCGGGACAAAGACCCAGTACTTC. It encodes CAISEMSGTKTQYF.

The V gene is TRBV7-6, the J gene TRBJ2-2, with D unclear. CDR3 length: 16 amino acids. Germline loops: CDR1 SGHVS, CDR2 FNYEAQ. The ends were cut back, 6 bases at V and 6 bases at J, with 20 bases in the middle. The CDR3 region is CASSWSTRPSAGELFF. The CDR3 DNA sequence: TGTGCCAGCAGTTGGAGCACGCGGCCATCAGCCGGGGAGCTGTTTTTT.

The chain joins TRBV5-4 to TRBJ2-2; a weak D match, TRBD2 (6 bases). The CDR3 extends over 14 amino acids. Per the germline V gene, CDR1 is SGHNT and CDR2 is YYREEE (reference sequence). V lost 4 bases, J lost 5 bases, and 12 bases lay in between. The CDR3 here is CASSLAGGTGELFF. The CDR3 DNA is TGTGCCAGCAGCCTAGCCGGGGGAACCGGGGAGCTGTTTTTT. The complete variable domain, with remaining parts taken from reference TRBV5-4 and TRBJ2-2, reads ETGVTQSPTHLIKTRGQQVTLRCSSQSGHNTVSWYQQALGQGPQFIFQYYREEENGRGNFPPRFSGLQFPNYSSELNVNALELDDSALYLCASSLAGGTGELFFGEGSRLTVL.

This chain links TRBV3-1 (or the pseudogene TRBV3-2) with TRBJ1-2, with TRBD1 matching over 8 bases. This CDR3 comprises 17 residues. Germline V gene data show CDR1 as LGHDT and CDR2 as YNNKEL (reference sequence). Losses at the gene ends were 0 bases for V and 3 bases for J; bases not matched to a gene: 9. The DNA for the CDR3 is TGTGCCAGCAGCCAAGATAAGCAGGGGGCTTACTACTATGGCTACACCTTC. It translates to CASSQDKQGAYYYGYTF.

The CDR3 reads CASSYSTASGNYEQYF. In nucleotides, the CDR3 is TGTGCCAGCAGTTACTCGACCGCTAGCGGGAACTACGAGCAGTACTTC. The rearrangement links TRBV6-2 or TRBV6-3 to TRBJ2-7, with 9 bases matching TRBD2. The CDR3 extends over 16 amino acids. Germline lookup yields CDR1 MNHEY and CDR2 SVGEGT. Trimming took 0 bases from V and 3 from J; bases not matched to a gene: 6.

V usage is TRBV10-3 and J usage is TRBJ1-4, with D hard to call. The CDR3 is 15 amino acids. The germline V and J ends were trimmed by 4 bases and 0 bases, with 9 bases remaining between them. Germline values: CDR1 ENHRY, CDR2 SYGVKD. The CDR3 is CAISVGSATNEKLFF. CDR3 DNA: TGTGCCATCAGTGTGGGGAGTGCAACTAATGAAAAACTGTTTTTT.

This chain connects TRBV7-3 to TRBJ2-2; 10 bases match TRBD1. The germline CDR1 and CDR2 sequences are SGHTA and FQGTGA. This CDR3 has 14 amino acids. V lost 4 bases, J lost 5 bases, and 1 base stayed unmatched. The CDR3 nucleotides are TGTGCCAGCAGCTCGGGACAGGGGACCGGGGAGCTGTTTTTT. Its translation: CASSSGQGTGELFF.

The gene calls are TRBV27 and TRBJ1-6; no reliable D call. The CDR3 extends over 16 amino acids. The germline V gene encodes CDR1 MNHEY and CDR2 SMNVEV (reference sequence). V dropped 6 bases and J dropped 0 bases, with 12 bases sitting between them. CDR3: CASRKGGGSYNSPLHF. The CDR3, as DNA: TGTGCCAGCAGAAAGGGAGGAGGCTCCTATAATTCACCCCTCCACTTT.

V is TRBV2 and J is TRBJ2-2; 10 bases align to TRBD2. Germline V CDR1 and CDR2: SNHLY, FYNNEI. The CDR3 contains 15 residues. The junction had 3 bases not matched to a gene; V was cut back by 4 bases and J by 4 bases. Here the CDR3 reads CASSGTSGFTGELFF. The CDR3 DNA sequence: TGTGCCAGCAGTGGGACTAGCGGCTTCACCGGGGAGCTGTTTTTT.

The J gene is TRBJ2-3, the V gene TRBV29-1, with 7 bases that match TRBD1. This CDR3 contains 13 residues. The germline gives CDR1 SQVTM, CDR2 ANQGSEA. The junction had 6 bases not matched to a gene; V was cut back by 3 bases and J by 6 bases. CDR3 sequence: CSVEQGVGDTQYF. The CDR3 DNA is TGCAGCGTTGAGCAGGGGGTAGGGGATACGCAGTATTTT.

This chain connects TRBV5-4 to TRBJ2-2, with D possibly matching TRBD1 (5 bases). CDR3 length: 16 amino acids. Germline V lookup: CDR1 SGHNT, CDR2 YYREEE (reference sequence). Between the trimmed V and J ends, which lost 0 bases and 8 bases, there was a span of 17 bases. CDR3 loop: CASSLEFGQSWGELFF. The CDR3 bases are TGTGCCAGCAGCTTGGAGTTTGGACAAAGCTGGGGGGAGCTGTTTTTT. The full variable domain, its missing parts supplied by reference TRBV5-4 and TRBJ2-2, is ETGVTQSPTHLIKTRGQQVTLRCSSQSGHNTVSWYQQALGQGPQFIFQYYREEENGRGNFPPRFSGLQFPNYSSELNVNALELDDSALYLCASSLEFGQSWGELFFGEGSRLTVL.

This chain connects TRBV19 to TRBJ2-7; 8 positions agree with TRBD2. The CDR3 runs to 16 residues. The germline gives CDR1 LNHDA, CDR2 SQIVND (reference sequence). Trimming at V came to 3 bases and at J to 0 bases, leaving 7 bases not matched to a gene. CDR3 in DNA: TGTGCCAGTAGTATCCAACTAGCGGCAACCTCCTACGAGCAGTACTTC. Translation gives CASSIQLAATSYEQYF.

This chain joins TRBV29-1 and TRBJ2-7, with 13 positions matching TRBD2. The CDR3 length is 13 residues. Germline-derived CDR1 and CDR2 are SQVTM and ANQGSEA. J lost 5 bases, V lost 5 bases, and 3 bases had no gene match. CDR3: CSVQGLAGDEQYF. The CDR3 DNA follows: TGCAGCGTTCAAGGACTAGCGGGAGACGAGCAGTACTTC.